This TCR beta chain emerged from a study of long-term antiretroviral therapy in people with HIV. Looking at the study overall: About a decade before 2015, the earliest samples were taken when ART was typically delayed. General study points: Clones expanded before ART dominated the repertoire at all time points. Even long-term ART left TRB diversity below transplant donor controls, despite gains.

Run at survey level, the immunoSEQ assay was version v3.0. Assay used: immunoSEQ multiplex PCR; TCRdb lists only in-frame clones, some missing. The data show over 25,000 clones, 86% seen once. Details on this clone: Its specificity is unknown.

V was trimmed by 2 bases and J by 2 bases, leaving 6 bases between them. Germline V gene sequence: CDR1 MNHEY, CDR2 SMNVEV (reference sequence). The CDR3 contains 13 residues. This TCR derives from a woman aged 25 to 39 with HIV. Material: unsorted PBMCs, obtained 0.8 years after starting antiretroviral therapy. V gene TRBV27 combines with J gene TRBJ1-1; D gene ambiguous. CDR3 nucleotide sequence: TGTGCCAGCAGTTTAACCCCTAACACTGAAGCTTTCTTT. Protein: CASSLTPNTEAFF.